Listed below are T cell receptor beta chains from one sample, sequenced in a study of patients and donors after allogeneic stem cell transplantation. TCRdb called the RT-PCR reads again in MiXCR, with one record for every CDR3 protein. The sample records roughly 940,000 distinct CDR3 sequences, more than 15% being singletons. The specimen was blood, either unsorted or a sorted T cell fraction (not recorded which). Receptor source: a human donor who was either an allogeneic HSCT recipient or a stem cell or donor lymphocyte infusion donor (not recorded which). It is not recorded whose cells these are; they may come from a transplant donor. CDR3s include the opening cysteine and the closing phenylalanine or tryptophan. The order of the fields is V gene, CDR3 protein.

V: TRBV18; CDR3: CASSPEVRDEQYF
V: TRBV12-3/TRBV12-4; CDR3: CASSLAGGSYGYTF
V: TRBV9; CDR3: CASSLPGLAGNEQFF
V: TRBV4-3; CDR3: CASSQETGALYNEQFF
V: TRBV30; CDR3: CAWTSTSGGSDTQYF
V: TRBV11-2; CDR3: CASSARLAGGYVQYF
V: TRBV5-1; CDR3: CASSRSGKPNDEQYF
V: TRBV20-1; CDR3: CSARGGDGETQYF
V: TRBV29-1; CDR3: CSVSLNYGYTF
V: TRBV5-1; CDR3: CASSYQGVQETQYF
V: TRBV6-5; CDR3: CASSYRDTSYEQYF
V: TRBV20-1; CDR3: CSASFGKGTDTQYF
V: TRBV5-1; CDR3: CASSYLMNTEAFF
V: TRBV10-3; CDR3: CAISEWRGRHYGYTF
V: TRBV6-5; CDR3: CASSFRGQGYGYTF
V: TRBV9; CDR3: CASSVGTLGQPNYGYTF
V: TRBV6-5; CDR3: CASSYSGENTEAFF